The 20 T cell receptor beta chains presented below share a single source sample, sequenced in a study of cytomegalovirus exposure and HLA in healthy donors listed by TCRdb under 2017. Library preparation used the immunoSEQ multiplex PCR assay. In its TCRdb copy, this immuneACCESS table keeps in-frame sequences only and misses some clones. Where compared with another copy, unresolved V genes explain less than half of these, and the others have no known cause. The sample table records about 60,000 clones; 96% of these occur just once. 0.9% to 1% of the sample belongs to the ten largest clones. The sequenced material came from PBMCs. All receptors come from a man aged 18 to 30 in good health and CMV-seronegative.

The chain recombines TRBV4-1 with TRBJ2-7; 9 bases align to TRBD1. CDR3 length equals 15 residues. Trimming at V came to 3 bases and at J to 2 bases, leaving 5 bases not matched to a gene. Germline loops: CDR1 MGHRA, CDR2 YSYEKL. The CDR3 DNA sequence: TGCGCCAGCAGCCACGTTCGGGACAGGGCCTACGAGCAGTACTTC. It translates to CASSHVRDRAYEQYF.

V usage is TRBV28 and J usage is TRBJ2-7; D remains ambiguous. V gave up 6 bases and J gave up 2 bases, with 11 bases separating them. The CDR3 totals 13 residues. Looked up from germline, CDR1 is MDHEN and CDR2 is SYDVKM. CDR3 protein: CASRPHQAYEQYF. The CDR3 DNA reads as TGTGCCAGCAGACCTCACCAGGCCTACGAGCAGTACTTC.

This chain links TRBV28 with TRBJ1-5; D might be TRBD1 (5 bases). Per germline, CDR1 MDHEN and CDR2 SYDVKM. V gave up 2 bases and J gave up 3 bases, with 8 bases separating them. The CDR3 runs 14 residues. Written as DNA, the CDR3 is TGTGCCAGCAGTTTAGACAGACTCAATCAGCCCCAGCATTTT. This gives the protein CASSLDRLNQPQHF.

V is TRBV7-6 and J is TRBJ2-1, with D perhaps matching TRBD2 (6 bases). The germline V gene has CDR1 SGHVS and CDR2 FNYEAQ. V lost 2 bases to trimming and J lost 9 bases, with 11 bases between them. This CDR3 is built from 13 residues. Here the CDR3 reads CASSLSSGGEQFF. CDR3 DNA sequence: TGTGCCAGCAGCTTATCATCCGGGGGTGAGCAGTTCTTC.

This chain connects TRBV13 to TRBJ2-2; D not certain. The CDR3 contains 12 residues. The germline V gene encodes CDR1 PRHDT and CDR2 FYEKMQ (reference sequence). Between the trimmed V and J ends, which lost 3 bases and 5 bases, there was a span of 4 bases. In nucleotides, the CDR3 is TGTGCCAGCAGCTTCATGACCGGGGAGCTGTTTTTT. Its protein is CASSFMTGELFF.

This chain joins TRBV29-1 and TRBJ2-1; D possibly corresponds to TRBD2 (6 bases). Germline CDR1 and CDR2: SQVTM and ANQGSEA. This CDR3 is 15 amino acids long. V lost 2 bases and J lost 0, with 11 bases in between. CDR3 in DNA: TGCAGCGTTGAACTAGCGATTAGCTCCTACAATGAGCAGTTCTTC. It translates to CSVELAISSYNEQFF.

The chain recombines TRBV9 with TRBJ2-7, with D maybe TRBD2 (5 bases). V gave up 1 base and J gave up 2 bases, with 13 bases separating them. The germline CDR1 and CDR2 sequences are SGDLS and YYNGEE. CDR3 size: 15 residues. As DNA, the CDR3 is TGTGCCAGCAGCGTAACAAGCGGCCCCGCCTACGAGCAGTACTTC. Protein: CASSVTSGPAYEQYF.

The chain employs TRBV2 and TRBJ1-2; 8 bases agree with TRBD1. Germline CDR1 is SNHLY and CDR2 is FYNNEI. The CDR3 spans 14 residues. The V gene end was trimmed by 5 bases and the J gene end by 3 bases; junction bases not matched to a gene: 5. CDR3 protein: CASSRTTGDYGYTF. The CDR3 nucleotides read TGTGCCAGCAGTCGTACGACAGGGGACTATGGCTACACCTTC.

The genes are TRBV5-1 and TRBJ1-2, with a tentative D call TRBD1 (5 bases). Trimming took 2 bases from V and 7 from J, leaving 15 bases between them. The CDR3 is 14 amino acids. Germline V lookup: CDR1 SGHRS, CDR2 YFSETQ. The CDR3 protein is CASSLDPRAPGYTF. DNA for the CDR3: TGCGCCAGCAGCTTAGACCCCAGGGCTCCTGGCTACACCTTC. Looking up the rest from reference TRBV5-1 and TRBJ1-2 gives the full variable domain: KAGVTQTPRYLIKTRGQQVTLSCSPISGHRSVSWYQQTPGQGLQFLFEYFSETQRNKGNFPGRFSGRQFSNSRSEMNVSTLELGDSALYLCASSLDPRAPGYTFGSGTRLTVV.

The chain joins TRBV29-1 to TRBJ1-5; TRBD1 matches 7 bases. This CDR3 is built from 13 residues. V trimming: 1 base; J trimming: 6 bases; junction bases outside the gene matches: 3. Germline CDR1 reads SQVTM; CDR2 reads ANQGSEA. The chain's CDR3 is CSVEVAGGQPQHF. The CDR3 nucleotides are TGCAGCGTTGAAGTGGCAGGGGGTCAGCCCCAGCATTTT.

The CDR3 sequence is CAWRLSSYEQYF. DNA for the CDR3: TGTGCCTGGAGGTTATCCTCCTACGAGCAGTACTTC. This chain links TRBV30 with TRBJ2-7; D gene uncertain. The V and J ends lost 3 bases and 0 bases respectively, with 6 bases between them. CDR1 is GTSNPN and CDR2 is SVGIG in the germline V gene (reference sequence). The CDR3 spans 12 residues.

V is TRBV19 and J is TRBJ2-2; possible D gene TRBD2, 5 bases. Germline V gene lookup returns CDR1 LNHDA and CDR2 SQIVND (reference sequence). The CDR3 sequence is 15 residues long. V dropped 3 bases and J dropped 7 bases, with 15 bases sitting between them. CDR3 protein: CASSIPRRGIGELFF. The CDR3 nucleotides are TGTGCCAGTAGTATCCCACGCCGAGGGATCGGGGAGCTGTTTTTT.

The gene calls are TRBV4-1 and TRBJ1-1; TRBD1 agrees at 10 bases. CDR3 length: 17 amino acids. Trimming at V came to 2 bases and at J to 5 bases, leaving 11 bases not matched to a gene. Per germline, CDR1 MGHRA and CDR2 YSYEKL. The CDR3 region has the DNA TGCGCCAGCAGCCAAACGTCCCGGGACAGGGGTCGGACTGAAGCTTTCTTT. Translated, it gives CASSQTSRDRGRTEAFF.

The V call is TRBV7-9, the J call TRBJ1-4; TRBD1 is a possible D gene (5 bases). Per germline, CDR1 SEHNR and CDR2 FQNEAQ (reference sequence). V lost 4 bases to trimming and J lost 0 bases, with 15 bases between them. This CDR3 region has 17 residues. The CDR3 region is CASSSTQGFTTNEKLFF. Here the CDR3 DNA reads TGTGCCAGCAGCTCGACTCAGGGATTCACAACTAATGAAAAACTGTTTTTT.

V usage is TRBV27 and J usage is TRBJ1-2; possibly TRBD1 for D (6 bases). The CDR3 length is 15 residues. V lost 2 bases and J 5 bases, leaving 15 bases between the germline ends. Germline V gene data show CDR1 as MNHEY and CDR2 as SMNVEV (reference sequence). DNA for the CDR3: TGTGCCAGCAGTTTAATCGGGGGGGGCGTTTATGGCTACACCTTC. It encodes CASSLIGGGVYGYTF.

J is TRBJ1-1 and V is TRBV5-5, with 9 positions matching TRBD1. Germline-derived CDR1 and CDR2 are SGHKS and YYEKEE (reference sequence). Trimming removed 0 bases from V and 6 bases from J; junction bases left unmatched: 3. CDR3 length: 14 residues. The CDR3 sequence: CASSLADRGAEAFF. Here the CDR3 DNA reads TGTGCCAGCAGCTTGGCCGACAGGGGGGCTGAAGCTTTCTTT.

This clone was seen once. The chain uses TRBV6-6 and TRBJ2-3, with 10 bases lining up with TRBD2. This CDR3 has 14 residues. J lost 4 bases, V lost 5 bases, and 3 bases had no gene match. Germline assignment: CDR1 MNHNY and CDR2 SVGAGI (reference sequence). The CDR3, as DNA: TGTGCCAGCAGTAGCGGGAGGGCCCCAGATACGCAGTATTTT. Translation gives CASSSGRAPDTQYF.

The chain uses TRBV18 and TRBJ2-1, with 8 bases matching TRBD2. CDR3 size: 16 residues. CDR1 is KGHSH and CDR2 is LQKENI in the germline V gene. V shed 1 base, J shed 2 bases, and the junction held 4 bases outside the gene matches. The CDR3 protein is CASSPQREYAYNEQFF. The CDR3 DNA follows: TGTGCCAGCTCACCACAGCGGGAGTACGCCTACAATGAGCAGTTCTTC.

V usage is TRBV2 and J usage is TRBJ2-3; TRBD2 agrees at 10 bases. From germline, CDR1 is SNHLY and CDR2 FYNNEI. The length of the CDR3 is 16 residues. J lost 5 bases, V lost 1 base, and 6 bases had no gene match. CDR3 in DNA: TGTGCCAGCAGTGAAGAGTCTAGCGGGAGTGGAGATACGCAGTATTTT. Its translation: CASSEESSGSGDTQYF.

The chain uses TRBV2 and TRBJ2-1; D perhaps matches TRBD1 (6 bases). Trimming shortened V by 7 bases and J by 8 bases, and 18 bases separated the two germline ends. CDR3 length: 14 residues. In germline, CDR1 is SNHLY, CDR2 FYNNEI. The CDR3, as DNA: TGTGCCAGCAAGACCAGACAGGTCGACTATGAGCAGTTCTTC. This codes for CASKTRQVDYEQFF.